This TCR beta chain was captured by sequencing in a study of blood T cell repertoires in COVID-19. Study-level background: Samples representing acute and convalescent COVID-19 were sourced from the United States, Italy and Spain. PBMCs, B-cell-depleted T cells, or T cells were the source of the cDNA or gDNA that made up the material.

In the study's own analysis: Reference gene primer amplification yielded estimated nucleated cell counts. TCRdb's table, derived via immunoSEQ multiplex PCR, lists solely in-frame clones and lacks some. V and J calls and clone size are copied from that table; D and trimming were computed from the DNA. The data contain around 170,000 clones, about 80% of them singletons. The V end was cut by 5 bases, the J end by 8 bases, with 15 bases between. The CDR3 runs to 13 residues. Germline V gives CDR1 SGHNT, CDR2 YENEEA. This sequence was found in a man aged 25 to 40 with active or convalescent COVID-19. The specimen sequenced was peripheral blood. This chain uses TRBV11-3 with TRBJ1-1, with D perhaps TRBD1 (6 bases). The CDR3 reads CASSQTGSAEAFF. Written as DNA, the CDR3 is TGTGCCAGCAGCCAGACAGGTTCAGCGGAAGCTTTCTTT.